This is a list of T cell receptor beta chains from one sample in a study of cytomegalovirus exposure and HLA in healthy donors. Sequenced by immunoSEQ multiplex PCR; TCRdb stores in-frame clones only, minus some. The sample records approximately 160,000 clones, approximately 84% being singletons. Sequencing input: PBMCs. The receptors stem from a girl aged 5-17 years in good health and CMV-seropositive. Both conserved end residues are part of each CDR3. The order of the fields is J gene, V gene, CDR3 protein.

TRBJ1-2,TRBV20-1,CSATRSGGYTF
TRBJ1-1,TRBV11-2,CASSLGGLTEAFF
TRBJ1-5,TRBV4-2,CASSQELGGQGTASNQPQHF
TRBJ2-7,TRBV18,CASSQSRDRVNEQYF
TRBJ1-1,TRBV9,CASSVGRGSAEAFF
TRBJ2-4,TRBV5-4,CASSSRAGAKNIQYF
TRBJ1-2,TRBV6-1,CASSEARDIYGYTF
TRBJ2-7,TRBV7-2,CASSLWTSDYEQYF
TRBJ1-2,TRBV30,CAWRPRDRAWGYTF
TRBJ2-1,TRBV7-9,CASSLDRGRGRHEQFF
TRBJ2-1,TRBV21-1,CASTNRDQAYNEQFF
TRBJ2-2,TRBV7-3,CASGGGGLNTGELFF
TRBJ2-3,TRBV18,CASSPVSADTQYF
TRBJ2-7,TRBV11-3,CASSPRQTSYEQYF
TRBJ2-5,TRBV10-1,CASSEGRSGMETQYF
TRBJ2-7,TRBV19,CASSVGQRLSYEQYF
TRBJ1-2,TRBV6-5,CASSLHPTRQFRYTF
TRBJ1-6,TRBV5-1,CASKTDGSPAPLHF
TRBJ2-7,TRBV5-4,CASSLDDSSYEQYF
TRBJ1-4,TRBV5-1,CASSLDSTNEKLFF
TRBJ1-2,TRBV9,CASSTGQGNYGYTF
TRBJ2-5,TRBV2,CASSDLASGGWETQYF
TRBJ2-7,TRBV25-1,CASSASGTGGQEQYF
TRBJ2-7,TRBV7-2,CASIREGTGSYEQYF
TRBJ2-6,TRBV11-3,CASSLVSGANVLTF
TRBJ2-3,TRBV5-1,CASSFPGTSDYTDTQYF
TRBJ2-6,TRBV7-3,CASSRTGTVNSGANVLTF
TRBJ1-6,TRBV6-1,CASSEIWGTGTHSPLHF
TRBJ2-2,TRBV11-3,CASSTQGQGPLTGELFF
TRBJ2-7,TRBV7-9,CASSHRDRGLYEQYF
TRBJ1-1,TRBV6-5,CATSDTINTEAFF
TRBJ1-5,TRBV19,CASSIFDQPQHF
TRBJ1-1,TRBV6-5,CASSYGAGGMNTEAFF
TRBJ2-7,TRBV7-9,CASSLVARGYEQYF
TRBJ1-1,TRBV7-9,CASSLGQNTEAFF
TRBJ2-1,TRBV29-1,CSVDSQNSYNEQFF
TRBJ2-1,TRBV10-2,CASSALAGGLGEQFF
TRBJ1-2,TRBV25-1,CASRTPNYGYTF
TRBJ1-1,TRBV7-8,CASSLVVTEAFF
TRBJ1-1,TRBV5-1,CASRRLGQGDTEAFF
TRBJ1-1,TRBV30,CAWETSDRVSNTEAFF
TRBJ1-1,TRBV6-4,CASSATLYTEAFF
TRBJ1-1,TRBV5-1,CASSVDSERSTEAFF
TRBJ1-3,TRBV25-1,CASSESGHSGNTIYF